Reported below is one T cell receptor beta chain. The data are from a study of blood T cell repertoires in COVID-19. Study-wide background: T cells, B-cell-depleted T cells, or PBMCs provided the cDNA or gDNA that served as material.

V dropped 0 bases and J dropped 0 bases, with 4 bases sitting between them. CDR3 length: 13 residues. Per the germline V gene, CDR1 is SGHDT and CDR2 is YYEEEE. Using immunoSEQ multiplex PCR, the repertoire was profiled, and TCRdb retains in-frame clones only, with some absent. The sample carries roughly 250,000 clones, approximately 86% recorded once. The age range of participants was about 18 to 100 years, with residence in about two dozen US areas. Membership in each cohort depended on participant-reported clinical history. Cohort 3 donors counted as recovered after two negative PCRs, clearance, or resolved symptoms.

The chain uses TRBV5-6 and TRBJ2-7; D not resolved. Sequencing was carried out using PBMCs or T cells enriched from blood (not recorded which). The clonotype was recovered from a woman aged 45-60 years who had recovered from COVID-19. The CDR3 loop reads CASSLVLSYEQYF. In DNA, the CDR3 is TGTGCCAGCAGCTTGGTTCTCTCCTACGAGCAGTACTTC.